The clone carrying this T cell receptor (beta chain) has a count of ten or more. This specimen belongs to a study of T cells after yellow fever vaccination. V dropped 2 bases and J dropped 3; count of bases not matched to a gene: 1. Germline V gene lookup returns CDR1 MNHNY and CDR2 SVGAGI (reference sequence). The CDR3 runs to 14 residues. 5'RACE template switching generated TCR cDNA, adding a universal primer site and UMIs. Each CDR3 protein gets one entry after TCRdb re-called the 5' RACE reads with MiXCR. This table holds fewer than 450,000 distinct CDR3 sequences, 3.5% to 4.5% found once. The chain links TRBV6-6 to TRBJ1-2, with TRBD1 matching 9 bases. The sequence came from a man between 18 and 35 years old who received the YFV17D yellow fever vaccine. The sequences come from PBMCs, collected 5 days after the yellow fever booster vaccination. CDR3 nucleotides: TGTGCCAGCAGTTACCGGACAGGGGACTATGGCTACACCTTC. The encoded protein is CASSYRTGDYGYTF.